This TCR beta chain was profiled in a study of cytomegalovirus exposure and HLA in healthy donors (dated by TCRdb to 2015 to 2018). For the wider study: In an earlier analysis of approximately 640 of the donors, 276 Gb of sequence data and 95 million to 130 million unique TCR beta sequences from 180 million or so T cells were reported. Donor age, sex, ethnicity and CMV serostatus were compiled together with the repertoire data. Roughly 5 DR-DQ haplotypes were handled as single units for association and clustering, since linkage in the cohort was strong. Among about 400 genotyped donors of the cohort, an average of around 240,000 unique TCR beta nucleotide sequences was sequenced per donor, of which 15% to 20% were non-productive. To study patterns of TCR occurrence, a later analysis re-analyzed previously published TCR beta repertoires from 500 to 850 donors and added high-resolution HLA genotyping. The number of donors typed differed by locus, with about 629-640 for A, B, C, DRB1 and DQB1, roughly 520 for DQA1, about 610 for DPA1, and about 450 for DPB1. Using immunosequencing, the study profiled T cell repertoires from 640 or so subjects and related those repertoires to cytomegalovirus serostatus. Along with the roughly 670-subject first cohort, a separate validation cohort of over a hundred different subjects was used. Rather than drawing on any new phenotypic data, the later analysis identified candidate immune exposures from TCR beta sequences and the way those sequences occurred across donors. An early release covering roughly 640 HLA-typed donors comprised 250 to 350 gigabases of sequencing data and roughly 86 million unique TCR sequences. To decide whether each TCR beta V gene segment behaved as functional or pseudogenic, an earlier analysis of some 600 of the donors relied on high-throughput TCR beta sequencing. Every discovery cohort repertoire had been produced on one sequencing platform. Class I and class II HLA loci were covered by the typing at four-digit resolution. The study combined high-throughput TCR immunosequencing, statistical association of individual TCRs with disease status, and machine learning to predict cytomegalovirus infection status. Of the roughly 400 genotyped donors, roughly 80% were placed in the genetic ancestry cluster associated with self-reported Caucasian donors. A later genetic analysis took genome-wide SNP genotypes for about three fifths of the 666 donors and used that subset as a discovery cohort. The study aimed to test whether cataloging public T cell receptors could reveal signatures of past pathogen exposure.

The receptor library was made with the immunoSEQ multiplex PCR assay. For the multiplex PCR, a mixture combining 60 forward primers for TCR Vbeta segments and 13 reverse primers for TCR Jbeta segments was used. Amplification of the CDR3 region of rearranged TCR beta genes was performed with a multiplex PCR assay on genomic DNA. Amplified TCR beta libraries were sequenced as 87-base-pair reads on the Illumina HiSeq System. The authors' analysis ran thus. A later analysis tallied roughly 80 million unique TCR beta chains across the 666 repertoires, and about 10 million of those chains were shared by two or more donors. Raw reads were error-corrected and collapsed into unique sequences by a nearest-neighbor algorithm in which closely related sequences were merged to remove PCR and sequencing errors. CDR3 sequences were aligned to IMGT reference sequences to assign V, D and J gene segments. For a sequence to be retained, a match of at least six nucleotides to both a V gene segment and a J gene segment was required. Rearrangements were called productive when the CDR3 lacked stop codons and stayed in frame with V and J; all others were non-productive. CDR3 was defined by IMGT convention, running from the second conserved V-encoded cysteine to the conserved J-encoded phenylalanine. The earlier analysis of about 570 of the donors excluded any sequence lacking an unambiguous match to a single V gene segment. In an earlier analysis of about 590 of the donors, a V segment was called functional when productive rearrangements were above 56.7%, and segregating when the standard deviation between donors exceeded 5%. A statistical classification framework was developed to diagnose cytomegalovirus status using the catalog of TCR beta chain sequences. In a later analysis, TCR nucleotide sequences were compared against IMGT/GENE-DB human TR gene sequences so that V and J genes could be assigned. A later analysis assigned CDR3 sequences and most-parsimonious VDJ recombination scenarios with the TCRdist pipeline. In a later analysis, each TCR beta chain was defined by its CDR3 amino acid sequence together with its V-gene family, and reads without a unique V-gene family were excluded. To address suspected cross-contamination and a sequencing artifact, a later analysis removed approximately 600 highly shared, low-generation-probability nucleotide sequences. A later analysis calculated a clonal expansion index for each public chain from normalized within-repertoire ranks of inferred template counts. In a later analysis, generation probabilities were computed with a VDJ recombination model fitted to out-of-frame rearrangements, and the resulting probabilities were checked against IGoR. In a later analysis, TCR-TCR, TCR-HLA and TCR-CMV co-occurrence was scored with hypergeometric tests, and a repertoire-size bias correction was applied to TCR pairs. False discovery rates were estimated in a later analysis by permuting HLA or CMV assignments 20 times. A later analysis grouped co-occurring TCRs with DBSCAN, adding TCRdist sequence similarity when clustering within HLA-allele-positive subsets. Repertoires with fewer than 30,000 or more than 120,000 public chains, plus five repertoires with anomalous nucleotide sharing, were excluded from co-occurrence clustering. Sourced from immuneACCESS, this table was stored by TCRdb with only in-frame sequences that have V and J called. A share of the clones is absent; for the studies checked, an unresolved V gene accounts for under half, and the remainder has no known explanation. From that table come the V and J calls and clone size; the DNA was used to work out D and trimming. The sample has 100,000 to 150,000 clones on record, over 80% of them singletons. The top ten clones comprise around 20% of the sample.

Comments on this clone: Which antigen it targets is not known. Per-base qualities were not stored, and no clone one base away is much larger.

After removal of 3 bases from V and 3 bases from J, the junction retains 6 bases not matched to a gene. The cysteine opens and the phenylalanine closes a CDR3 of 14 amino acids. Kept here is only the CDR3 DNA, which spans 42 bases and is read in frame from base 1. Reading the germline V gene gives CDR1 SQVTM and CDR2 ANQGSEA. The cohort comprised more than 550 healthy bone marrow donors. All cohort members were sampled while nominally healthy, although unrecorded immune exposures were likely present. The donor was CMV seropositive and was included in the group of 270 or so seropositive cohort members. Every donor gave a peripheral blood sample, and the peripheral blood mononuclear cells from that sample were used for TCR beta sequencing. The Qiagen DNeasy Blood Extraction Kit was used to extract genomic DNA from the blood cell samples. The paper's findings and limits, for the study overall: Strong co-occurrence of HLA alleles, especially DR and DQ, made assigning TCR associations to individual alleles difficult. According to the authors, the approach could potentially be generalized to other disease states and immunological phenotypes. In vitro tests confirmed that a few of the cytomegalovirus-associated TCR beta chains recognize cytomegalovirus antigens. Linkage disequilibrium might explain the correlated functional status among segregating V segments, but an unknown experimental factor could not be excluded. In a later genetic analysis, a missense DCLRE1C variant was associated with V-gene and J-gene trimming of TCR beta chains, and the association was replicated in an independent cohort. According to a later analysis, parvovirus B19, influenza, CMV and Epstein-Barr virus appeared linked to several top co-occurrence clusters. In a later analysis, the rate of TCR association differed among HLA loci, with DRB1 alleles having the most associated TCRs and HLA-C alleles having the fewest. In a later analysis, HLA-associated TCR beta chains were found to be more clonally expanded and to have lower generation probabilities than equally common non-associated chains. A further reported finding was that TCR beta sequences accurately predicted the HLA-A and HLA-B alleles for most subjects in the first cohort. In the study, 150 to 200 TCR beta chains were listed as associated with cytomegalovirus. Roughly uniform sequencing depth across donors was assumed in presence/absence analyses, although this assumption may not hold. This cohort had only TCR beta chains sequenced, and the lack of alpha or paired-chain data limited which features could be detected. In a later analysis, most CMV-associated TCR beta chains were found to appear HLA-restricted, with HLA associations seemingly driven largely by CMV exposure. Because counts were too low, about 15 rarely observed V segments, including chromosome 9 orphons, were left out of the earlier analysis of 587 of the donors. Because the 87-base-pair reads could not distinguish some IMGT-functional V segments, including TRBV6-2 and TRBV6-3, those segments were excluded. An earlier analysis of 587 of the donors showed that most TCR beta V segments appeared in productive rearrangements either about 87% or about 30% of the time, which broadly matched IMGT annotations. HLA typing was unavailable for some donors at each locus, so association tests used only the typed subset. Across donors, most TCR sequences were observed very rarely, whereas some public TCRs were present in many individuals. In a later genetic analysis, fewer N-insertions in productive TCRs were reported among donors in an Asian-associated ancestry cluster than the roughly 700-donor mean. At a false discovery rate of 0.05, a later analysis linked around 17,000 TCR beta sequences to specific HLA alleles. The classifier was reported to diagnose cytomegalovirus status with high specificity and sensitivity in both the original and validation cohorts. The only immune exposure information available for the cohort was CMV serostatus. A group of highly shared sequence variants was considered likely to be a technical artifact of the sequencing pipeline.

The chain employs TRBV29-1 and TRBJ2-3, with 7 middle bases fitting TRBD2. The sequence derives from a man younger than 30 in good health and CMV-seropositive. What was sequenced was PBMCs. The DNA sequence reads TGCAGCGTTGAGGGGGAGGGGTGGACAGATACGCAGTATTTT. It encodes CSVEGEGWTDTQYF.